The 21 T cell receptor beta chains presented below share a single source sample, sequenced in a study of blood T cell repertoires in COVID-19. Only in-frame clones appear in the TCRdb table, and some are missing; sequencing was by immunoSEQ multiplex PCR. This repertoire shows approximately 70,000 clones, 75% to 90% found once; its top ten account for about 20%. The specimen sequenced was peripheral blood. These receptors originate from a man aged 70-80 years who had recovered from COVID-19.

This rearrangement joins TRBV6-6 to TRBJ1-5; 7 bases map to TRBD1. Germline trimming cut 0 bases from V and 0 bases from J; bases unmatched to any gene: 2. This CDR3 comprises 16 residues. CDR1 and CDR2 from the germline V gene are MNHNY and SVGAGI (reference sequence). Here the CDR3 DNA reads TGTGCCAGCAGTTACTCGAGGGGGCATAGCAATCAGCCCCAGCATTTT. It is translated as CASSYSRGHSNQPQHF.

CDR3 nucleotide sequence: TGTGCCAGCAGTTCCACGTACCGGACAGGACAAGAGACCCAGTACTTC. Translation gives CASSSTYRTGQETQYF. V and J are TRBV6-6 and TRBJ2-5, with TRBD1 matching over 7 bases. Germline lookup yields CDR1 MNHNY and CDR2 SVGAGI (reference sequence). The CDR3 is 16 residues long. The V segment lost 4 bases and the J segment 2 bases; nucleotides outside the gene matches: 10.

The chain combines TRBV4-2 with TRBJ2-2, with 12 nucleotides matching TRBD2. The length of the CDR3 is 19 residues. The junction had 12 bases not matched to a gene; V was cut back by 0 bases and J by 7 bases. CDR1 and CDR2 (germline): LGHNA, YNFKEQ. CDR3 DNA sequence: TGTGCCAGCAGCCAAGATCAAAGTCTAGCGGGGGGGCGTAGCGGGGAGCTGTTTTTT. Its translation is CASSQDQSLAGGRSGELFF.

The chain recombines TRBV6-1 with TRBJ2-5; possible D gene TRBD2, 7 bases. Germline CDR1 MNHNS, CDR2 SASEGT. The CDR3 has 16 amino acids. Trimming shortened V by 2 bases and J by 2 bases, and 15 bases separated the two germline ends. CDR3 nucleotides: TGTGCCAGCAGTGAAAGCTGGGGGGGCGGACAAGAGACCCAGTACTTC. Its translation: CASSESWGGGQETQYF.

V usage is TRBV5-1 and J usage is TRBJ2-1; TRBD1 matches at 10 bases. The V segment lost 7 bases and the J segment 9 bases; nucleotides outside the gene matches: 13. Germline CDR1 SGHRS, CDR2 YFSETQ. This CDR3 contains 15 residues. The CDR3 sequence: CASRQQGTGEVEQFF. The CDR3 DNA sequence: TGCGCCAGCCGCCAACAAGGGACAGGGGAGGTTGAGCAGTTCTTC.

CDR3 bases: TGTGCCAGCAACGTGGGCGGGCGCACAGATACGCAGTATTTT. It specifies CASNVGGRTDTQYF. The chain combines TRBV11-2 with TRBJ2-3; a possible D gene is TRBD2 (5 bases). Germline CDR1 and CDR2: SGHAT and FQNNGV. There are 14 residues in the CDR3. Trimming stripped 7 bases from V and 1 base from J, with 12 bases between. The whole variable domain, filled in from reference TRBV11-2 and TRBJ2-3, reads EAGVAQSPRYKIIEKRQSVAFWCNPISGHATLYWYQQILGQGPKLLIQFQNNGVVDDSQLPKDRFSAERLKGVDSTLKIQPAKLEDSAVYLCASNVGGRTDTQYFGPGTRLTVL.

The chain has TRBV27 and TRBJ1-2; 9 bases fit TRBD1. Germline CDR1 reads MNHEY; CDR2 reads SMNVEV (reference sequence). With 6 bases clipped from V and 4 bases from J, the junction kept 3 bases outside the gene matches. The CDR3 consists of 13 residues. CDR3 bases: TGTGCCAGCAGCCCGGGACAGGGCTATGGCTACACCTTC. Protein sequence: CASSPGQGYGYTF.

The chain joins TRBV6-4 to TRBJ2-1; 7 bases match TRBD2. CDR1 is MRHNA, CDR2 SNTAGT, per germline. Trimming at V came to 3 bases and at J to 9 bases, leaving 14 bases not matched to a gene. The CDR3 length is 16 residues. CDR3 in amino acids: CASSDFIAGEAGEQFF. CDR3 in DNA: TGTGCCAGCAGTGATTTTATTGCGGGAGAGGCCGGTGAGCAGTTCTTC.

The rearrangement uses TRBV28 and TRBJ2-7; TRBD2 aligns across 7 bases. The ends lost 5 bases at V and 2 bases at J; junction bases unmatched: 9. The CDR3 runs to 15 residues. CDR1 is MDHEN, CDR2 SYDVKM, per germline. CDR3 residues: CASSLPVGGPYEQYF. The CDR3 DNA sequence: TGTGCCAGCAGTCTCCCCGTGGGAGGGCCCTACGAGCAGTACTTC.

The chain carries TRBV6-5 and TRBJ2-7; D possibly corresponds to TRBD1 (5 bases). The CDR3 length is 12 residues. With 2 bases removed from V and 5 bases from J, the gap between germline ends came to 7 bases. Germline CDR1 and CDR2: MNHEY and SVGAGI. CDR3 sequence reads: CASSYTGHEQYF. The CDR3 coding sequence is TGTGCCAGCAGTTACACAGGCCACGAGCAGTACTTC.

This clone was seen only a few times. The chain uses TRBV18 and TRBJ2-2; no clear D gene. The V gene lost 6 bases and the J gene lost 1 base, with 3 bases spanning the gap. Germline assignment: CDR1 KGHSH and CDR2 LQKENI. The CDR3 is 12 amino acids. The CDR3 is CASSRNTGELFF. The CDR3 coding sequence is TGTGCCAGCTCCCGGAACACCGGGGAGCTGTTTTTT.

The rearrangement links TRBV4-3 to TRBJ2-3, with 10 bases lining up with TRBD1. In germline, CDR1 is LGHNA, CDR2 YSLEER. CDR3 length: 13 amino acids. The V segment lost 2 bases and the J segment 11 bases; nucleotides outside the gene matches: 4. The CDR3 region is CASSQRQGARQYF. The CDR3 bases are TGCGCCAGCAGCCAAAGACAGGGGGCTAGGCAGTATTTT.

The genes are TRBV12-5 and TRBJ2-7, with 8 bases identical to TRBD2. This CDR3 has 16 amino acids. The germline gives CDR1 LGHNT, CDR2 FRNRAP. Trimming removed 2 bases from V and 0 bases from J; junction bases left unmatched: 6. The CDR3 DNA reads TGTGCTAGTGGTTTGACCGGGACTAGAAGCTCCTACGAGCAGTACTTC. Translated, it gives CASGLTGTRSSYEQYF.

CDR3 coding DNA: TGTGCCAGCAGTCCAATCTCTGGGGCCAACGTCCTGACTTTC. The encoded protein is CASSPISGANVLTF. The V and J genes are TRBV5-4 and TRBJ2-6, with D unclear. The CDR3 has 14 residues. V was clipped by 5 bases and J by 0 bases, with 6 bases between them. The germline V gene encodes CDR1 SGHNT and CDR2 YYREEE (reference sequence). Variable domain in full (rest from reference TRBV5-4 and TRBJ2-6): ETGVTQSPTHLIKTRGQQVTLRCSSQSGHNTVSWYQQALGQGPQFIFQYYREEENGRGNFPPRFSGLQFPNYSSELNVNALELDDSALYLCASSPISGANVLTFGAGSRLTVL.

In DNA form, the CDR3 reads TGTGCCAGCAGTCCGTCCTTGACTAGCGGGGGGCCACGACCGCAGTATTTT. Translated, it gives CASSPSLTSGGPRPQYF. V usage is TRBV6-2 or TRBV6-3 and J usage is TRBJ2-3, with 13 bases lining up with TRBD2. This CDR3 is 17 amino acids long. In germline, CDR1 is MNHEY, CDR2 SVGEGT. The trim removed 5 bases at V and 10 bases at J, leaving 15 bases unmatched.

The chain links TRBV27 to TRBJ1-5; 7 bases line up with TRBD1. With 6 bases clipped from V and 2 bases from J, the junction kept 10 bases outside the gene matches. Germline loops: CDR1 MNHEY, CDR2 SMNVEV (reference sequence). CDR3 size: 16 residues. The CDR3 DNA reads as TGTGCCAGCAGGGCAGGGGGTGCCCCGGGCAATCAGCCCCAGCATTTT. Translation gives CASRAGGAPGNQPQHF.

The chain recombines TRBV5-4 with TRBJ1-2; TRBD1 aligns across 9 bases. Germline trimming cut 4 bases from V and 1 base from J; bases unmatched to any gene: 2. In germline, CDR1 is SGHNT, CDR2 YYREEE (reference sequence). The CDR3 contains 14 residues. CDR3 DNA sequence: TGTGCCAGCAGCCTGGGACAGGGTAACTATGGCTACACCTTC. It specifies CASSLGQGNYGYTF.

This clone has only one observation. V gene TRBV14 combines with J gene TRBJ2-5, with D perhaps matching TRBD2 (5 bases). This CDR3 region has 14 residues. CDR1 is SGHDN and CDR2 is FVKESK in the germline V gene. V dropped 1 base and J dropped 5 bases, with 11 bases sitting between them. In nucleotides, the CDR3 is TGTGCCAGCAGCCAAGTGGACGGCGGGGAGACCCAGTACTTC. The encoded protein is CASSQVDGGETQYF.

Relative to its sample, this clone is medium-sized. This chain joins TRBV7-8 and TRBJ1-5, with D unresolved. V gave up 1 base and J gave up 6 bases, with 7 bases separating them. CDR1 SGHVS and CDR2 FQNEAQ come from the germline V gene. The CDR3 consists of 13 residues. The CDR3 spells CASSLEVGQPQHF. The CDR3 bases are TGTGCCAGCAGCTTAGAAGTCGGTCAGCCCCAGCATTTT.

The chain links TRBV11-2 to TRBJ2-2; maybe TRBD1 (6 bases). CDR3 length equals 17 residues. Germline loops: CDR1 SGHAT, CDR2 FQNNGV. Trimming removed 5 bases from V and 6 bases from J, with 22 bases in between. The CDR3 sequence: CASSHEGVMGTAGELFF. CDR3 bases: TGTGCCAGCAGCCACGAGGGGGTTATGGGCACGGCCGGGGAGCTGTTTTTT.

This clone was detected only once. This rearrangement joins TRBV28 to TRBJ1-3; tentative D call: TRBD1 (5 bases). Trimming pared 9 bases from V and 1 base from J, leaving 13 bases between. CDR3 size: 14 residues. The germline CDR1 and CDR2 sequences are MDHEN and SYDVKM. Here the CDR3 DNA reads TGTGCCAGTAATCCAGGGTCATCTGGAAACACCATATATTTT. It yields the protein CASNPGSSGNTIYF. The entire variable domain, with the rest obtained from reference TRBV28 and TRBJ1-3, is as follows: DVKVTQSSRYLVKRTGEKVFLECVQDMDHENMFWYRQDPGLGLRLIYFSYDVKMKEKGDIPEGYSVSREKKERFSLILESASTNQTSMYLCASNPGSSGNTIYFGEGSWLTVV.